Following are 21 T cell receptor beta chains from one sample sequenced in a study of identical twins. Each CDR3 protein gets one entry after TCRdb re-called the 5' RACE reads with MiXCR. The sample lists some 730,000 distinct CDR3 sequences, roughly 18% seen once, with about an eighth in the top ten. Separately, the same data were catalogued under a study of T cells expressing NK-cell markers.

The specimen was PBMCs. Receptor source: a woman younger than 35 in good health.

The rearrangement links TRBV3-1 to TRBJ2-5; D not resolved. The CDR3 runs to 15 residues. Germline CDR1 and CDR2: LGHDT and YNNKEL (reference sequence). Trimming shortened V by 3 bases and J by 4 bases, and 15 bases separated the two germline ends. The chain's CDR3 is CASSQIRSPRETQYF. CDR3 in DNA: TGTGCCAGCAGCCAGATTCGGTCCCCCCGAGAGACCCAGTACTTC.

The genes are TRBV7-9 and TRBJ2-7; 7 bases agree with TRBD2. Per germline, CDR1 SEHNR and CDR2 FQNEAQ (reference sequence). V lost 5 bases and J lost 0; bases outside the gene matches: 4. The length of the CDR3 is 14 residues. As DNA, the CDR3 is TGTGCCAGCAGCCCCTGGGACTACTCCTACGAGCAGTACTTC. Its protein is CASSPWDYSYEQYF.

This clonotype came up many times. V is TRBV12-3 or TRBV12-4 and J is TRBJ2-1, with TRBD1 matching over 9 bases. V was pared by 6 bases and J by 9 bases, with 9 bases of the junction left unmatched. The CDR3 contains 14 residues. Here the CDR3 reads CASSRDQQGAEQFF. CDR3 nucleotides: TGTGCCAGCAGCCGTGATCAACAGGGGGCTGAGCAGTTCTTC.

This clonotype turned up a few times. The J gene is TRBJ2-2, the V gene TRBV29-1; maybe TRBD1 (6 bases). This CDR3 comprises 12 residues. Trimming pared 6 bases from V and 6 bases from J, leaving 11 bases between. From germline, CDR1 is SQVTM and CDR2 ANQGSEA. The CDR3 bases are TGCAGCGTGATGACAGGTCCCGGGGAGCTGTTTTTT. It specifies CSVMTGPGELFF.

This clonotype has more than one count but fewer than ten. The CDR3 sequence: CAGQGFTEAFF. DNA for the CDR3: TGTGCCGGACAGGGTTTCACTGAAGCTTTCTTT. The chain is built from TRBV6-1 and TRBJ1-1, with 8 bases aligning to TRBD1. V shed 11 bases and J 4 bases; nucleotides not matched to a gene: 3. Germline-derived CDR1 and CDR2 are MNHNS and SASEGT. The length of the CDR3 is 11 residues.

The rearrangement links TRBV4-1 to TRBJ1-5; TRBD1 is a possible D gene (5 bases). This CDR3 is 16 amino acids long. Germline CDR1 and CDR2: MGHRA and YSYEKL. Trimming left V 1 base short and J 5 bases short, with 15 bases between. CDR3 in amino acids: CASSQGNGPRDQPQHF. The CDR3 coding sequence is TGCGCCAGCAGCCAAGGGAATGGGCCCAGGGATCAGCCCCAGCATTTT.

The chain has TRBV20-1 and TRBJ2-3, with 8 bases fitting TRBD2. Germline V gene data show CDR1 as DFQATT and CDR2 as SNEGSKA (reference sequence). The CDR3 totals 15 residues. V dropped 6 bases and J dropped 3; count of bases not matched to a gene: 11. CDR3 in DNA: TGCAGTGCAAAAGGCTCGCGGGGGGTTACAGATACGCAGTATTTT. Translated: CSAKGSRGVTDTQYF.

This chain uses TRBV20-1 with TRBJ2-3, with D hard to call. This CDR3 is 13 amino acids long. Germline loops: CDR1 DFQATT, CDR2 SNEGSKA (reference sequence). Deletions cut 7 bases from V and 0 bases from J, with 11 bases between. The CDR3 region is CSVRAASTDTQYF. The DNA of the CDR3 is TGCAGTGTTAGGGCGGCTAGCACAGATACGCAGTATTTT.

In its sample, this clonotype was seen a few times. One junction end disagrees with the germline gene, perhaps due to a read error. The V and J genes are TRBV10-3 and TRBJ2-1, with D perhaps matching TRBD2 (5 bases). The CDR3 is made up of 19 amino acids. CDR1 ENHRY and CDR2 SYGVKD come from the germline V gene. For the CDR3, the DNA is TGTGCCAGCAGTGAGTCGATTCGGAGGACCACAACCTCCTACAATGAGCAGTTCTTC. Encoded protein: CASSESIRRTTTSYNEQFF.

This clonotype was observed a handful of times. The chain has TRBV6-1 and TRBJ2-4, with D perhaps TRBD1 or TRBD2 (6 bases each). This CDR3 is built from 15 residues. Deletions cut 10 bases from V and 5 bases from J, with 21 bases between. CDR1 is MNHNS, CDR2 SASEGT, per germline. The CDR3 DNA reads as TGTGCCACCAGGGGCCGTCGGGGGCCACAAAACATTCAGTACTTC. Amino acids: CATRGRRGPQNIQYF.

This chain joins TRBV29-1 and TRBJ2-3; 8 bases are shared with TRBD2. The germline gives CDR1 SQVTM, CDR2 ANQGSEA. The trim removed 5 bases at V and 3 bases at J, leaving 10 bases unmatched. CDR3 length: 15 amino acids. The CDR3 DNA follows: TGCAGCGTTACCCTCGGGGGGGGGCGAACAGATACGCAGTATTTT. This codes for CSVTLGGGRTDTQYF.

The chain combines TRBV11-2 with TRBJ2-5; 13 bases fit TRBD2. CDR1 and CDR2 from the germline V gene are SGHAT and FQNNGV. The CDR3 contains 15 residues. V shed 5 bases and J 5 bases; nucleotides not matched to a gene: 5. CDR3 protein: CASSTSGGASETQYF. The CDR3 DNA reads TGTGCCAGCAGCACTAGCGGGGGGGCCTCGGAGACCCAGTACTTC.

Only a few counts were recorded for this clonotype. The genes are TRBV21-1 and TRBJ2-3. TRBV21-1 is classified as a pseudogene. The CDR3 extends over 13 amino acids. The CDR3 sequence: CASRTNTTDTQYF. The CDR3 nucleotides are TGTGCCAGCAGGACGAATACTACAGATACGCAGTATTTT.

The chain recombines TRBV5-1 with TRBJ2-3; maybe TRBD2 (5 bases). Germline V gene sequence: CDR1 SGHRS, CDR2 YFSETQ. The CDR3 covers 15 residues. The germline V and J ends were trimmed by 2 bases and 0 bases, with 10 bases remaining between them. The CDR3 region is CASSLQRISTDTQYF. The DNA of the CDR3 is TGCGCCAGCAGCTTACAGCGGATAAGCACAGATACGCAGTATTTT.

The chain employs TRBV7-9 and TRBJ1-5; no clear D. Trimming left V 5 bases short and J 6 bases short, with 11 bases between. The CDR3 sequence is 13 residues long. Germline CDR1 reads SEHNR; CDR2 reads FQNEAQ (reference sequence). Written as DNA, the CDR3 is TGTGCCAGCAGCCCCGCCGGGGTTCAGCCCCAGCATTTT. Its translation: CASSPAGVQPQHF.

The chain combines TRBV6-4 with TRBJ1-2; D might be TRBD1 (6 bases). CDR3 length equals 14 residues. Germline V gives CDR1 MRHNA, CDR2 SNTAGT. V was clipped by 5 bases and J by 8 bases, with 18 bases between them. The CDR3 DNA is TGTGCCAGCAGTAGGGACACGGGGGGCGGCGGCTACACCTTC. It translates to CASSRDTGGGGYTF.

This clonotype has only a few counts. This chain uses TRBV20-1 with TRBJ2-1; 11 bases line up with TRBD2. V dropped 2 bases and J dropped 7; count of bases not matched to a gene: 16. This CDR3 is built from 18 residues. Looked up from germline, CDR1 is DFQATT and CDR2 is SNEGSKA (reference sequence). This chain's CDR3 is CSARPIIAGGPKHNEQFF. The CDR3 region has the DNA TGCAGTGCTAGACCGATTATAGCGGGAGGGCCGAAGCATAATGAGCAGTTCTTC.

The chain uses TRBV5-6 and TRBJ2-2, with 7 bases matching TRBD1. After removal of 5 bases from V and 6 bases from J, the junction contained 4 bases not matched to a gene. Per germline, CDR1 SGHDT and CDR2 YYEEEE. This CDR3 spans 13 amino acids. This chain's CDR3 is CASRTTGPGELFF. In DNA form, the CDR3 reads TGTGCCAGCAGGACGACAGGGCCCGGGGAGCTGTTTTTT.

V is TRBV7-6 and J is TRBJ1-4; 7 bases are shared with TRBD1. V shed 1 base, J shed 4 bases, and the junction held 6 bases outside the gene matches. Per germline, CDR1 SGHVS and CDR2 FNYEAQ. The CDR3 runs to 16 residues. CDR3 nucleotides: TGTGCCAGCAGCTTAGACAGGGGTCGTGTTAATGAAAAACTGTTTTTT. Translation: CASSLDRGRVNEKLFF.

This clonotype was picked up a small number of times. This chain joins TRBV20-1 and TRBJ1-1, with D uncertain. The CDR3 has 12 residues. V was shortened by 2 bases and J by 10 bases, with 14 bases between the two germline ends. Germline CDR1 is DFQATT and CDR2 is SNEGSKA (reference sequence). This CDR3 reads CSARSRGSPAFF. CDR3 DNA sequence: TGCAGTGCTAGATCTCGGGGTTCTCCAGCTTTCTTT.

CDR3 loop: CASSLFLEKETQYF. The CDR3 DNA is TGCGCCAGCAGCTTGTTCTTAGAAAAAGAGACCCAGTACTTC. This chain joins TRBV5-1 and TRBJ2-5, with D unclear. This CDR3 contains 14 residues. The germline CDR1 and CDR2 sequences are SGHRS and YFSETQ. Trimming shortened V by 1 base and J by 3 bases, and 10 bases separated the two germline ends.